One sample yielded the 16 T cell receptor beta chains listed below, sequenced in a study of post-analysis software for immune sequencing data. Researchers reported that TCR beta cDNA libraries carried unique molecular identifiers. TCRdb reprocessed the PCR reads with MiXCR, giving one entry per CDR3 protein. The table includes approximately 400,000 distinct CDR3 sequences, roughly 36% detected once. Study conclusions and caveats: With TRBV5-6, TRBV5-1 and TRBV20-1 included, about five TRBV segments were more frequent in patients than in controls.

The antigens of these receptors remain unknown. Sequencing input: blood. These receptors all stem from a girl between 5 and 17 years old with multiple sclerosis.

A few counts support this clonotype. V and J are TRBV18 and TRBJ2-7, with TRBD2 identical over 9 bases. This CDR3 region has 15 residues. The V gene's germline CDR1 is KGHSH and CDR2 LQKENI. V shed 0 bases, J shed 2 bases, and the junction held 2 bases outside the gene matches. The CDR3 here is CASSPPSGGTYEQYF. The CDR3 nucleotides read TGTGCCAGCTCACCACCTAGCGGGGGTACCTACGAGCAGTACTTC.

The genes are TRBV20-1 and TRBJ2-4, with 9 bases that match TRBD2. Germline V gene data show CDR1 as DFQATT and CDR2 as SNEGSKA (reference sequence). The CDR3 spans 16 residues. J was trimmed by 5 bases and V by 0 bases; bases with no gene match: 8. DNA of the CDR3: TGCAGTGCTAGAGATGGCGCGGGGGGGCTCCAAAACATTCAGTACTTC. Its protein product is CSARDGAGGLQNIQYF.

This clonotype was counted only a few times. CDR3 protein: CASSYSFQKGYEQYF. CDR3 nucleotides: TGTGCCAGCAGTTACTCGTTTCAGAAGGGCTACGAGCAGTACTTC. This chain joins TRBV6-5 and TRBJ2-7; no reliable D call. Germline V gene sequence: CDR1 MNHEY, CDR2 SVGAGI. Trimming took 0 bases from V and 3 from J, leaving 12 bases between them. The CDR3 has 15 residues.

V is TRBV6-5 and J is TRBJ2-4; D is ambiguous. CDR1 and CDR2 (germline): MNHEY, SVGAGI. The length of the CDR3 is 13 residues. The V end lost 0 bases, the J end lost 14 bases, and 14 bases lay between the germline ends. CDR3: CASSYSKIDIEYF. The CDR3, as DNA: TGTGCCAGCAGTTACTCGAAGATTGACATCGAGTACTTC.

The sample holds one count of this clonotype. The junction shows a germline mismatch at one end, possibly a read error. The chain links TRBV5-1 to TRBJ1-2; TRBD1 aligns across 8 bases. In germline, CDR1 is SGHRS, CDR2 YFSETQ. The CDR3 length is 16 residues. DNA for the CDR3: TGCGCCGGCAGCTTAGAGACAGGGGCGGAAATCAATGGCTACACCTTC. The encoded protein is CAGSLETGAEINGYTF. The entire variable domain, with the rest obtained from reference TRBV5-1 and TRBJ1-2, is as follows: KAGVTQTPRYLIKTRGQQVTLSCSPISGHRSVSWYQQTPGQGLQFLFEYFSETQRNKGNFPGRFSGRQFSNSRSEMNVSTLELGDSALYLCAGSLETGAEINGYTFGSGTRLTVV.

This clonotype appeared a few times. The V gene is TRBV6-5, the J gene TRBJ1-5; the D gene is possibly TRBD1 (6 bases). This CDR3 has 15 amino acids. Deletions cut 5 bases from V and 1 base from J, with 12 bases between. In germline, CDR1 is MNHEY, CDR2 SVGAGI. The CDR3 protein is CASSRTGASNQPQHF. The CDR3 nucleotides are TGTGCCAGCAGTCGTACGGGGGCCAGCAATCAGCCCCAGCATTTT.

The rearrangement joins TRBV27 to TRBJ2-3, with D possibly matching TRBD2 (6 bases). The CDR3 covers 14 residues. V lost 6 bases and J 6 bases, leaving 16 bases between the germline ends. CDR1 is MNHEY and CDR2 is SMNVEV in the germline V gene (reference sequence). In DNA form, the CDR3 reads TGTGCCAGCAGACCTGTTACTAGCTCGGATACGCAGTATTTT. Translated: CASRPVTSSDTQYF.

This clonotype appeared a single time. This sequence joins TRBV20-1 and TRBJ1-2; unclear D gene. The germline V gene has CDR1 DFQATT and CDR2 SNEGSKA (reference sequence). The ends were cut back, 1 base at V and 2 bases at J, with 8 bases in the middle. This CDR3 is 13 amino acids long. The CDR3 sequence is CSARGGINYGYTF. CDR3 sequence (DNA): TGCAGTGCTAGAGGGGGAATAAACTATGGCTACACCTTC.

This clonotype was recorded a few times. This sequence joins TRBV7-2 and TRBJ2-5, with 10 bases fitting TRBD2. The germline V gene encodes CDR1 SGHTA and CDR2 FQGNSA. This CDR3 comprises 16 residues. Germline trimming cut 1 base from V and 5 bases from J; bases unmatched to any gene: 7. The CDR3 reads CASSLGPSGGFETQYF. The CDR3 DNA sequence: TGTGCCAGCAGCTTAGGGCCTAGCGGGGGCTTTGAGACCCAGTACTTC.

DNA of the CDR3: TGTGCCACCAGCCCCGGGACAGGGGGCATGACTGAAGCTTTCTTT. It yields the protein CATSPGTGGMTEAFF. The rearrangement links TRBV15 to TRBJ1-1; the match to TRBD1 covers 12 bases. Germline V CDR1 and CDR2: LNHNV, YYDKDF (reference sequence). V dropped 5 bases and J dropped 5; count of bases not matched to a gene: 6. This CDR3 has 15 amino acids.

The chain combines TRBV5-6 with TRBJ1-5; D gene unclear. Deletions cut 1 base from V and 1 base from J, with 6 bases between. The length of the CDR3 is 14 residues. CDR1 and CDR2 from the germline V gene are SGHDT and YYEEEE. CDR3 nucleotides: TGTGCCAGCAGCTTGAAACCAAGCAATCAGCCCCAGCATTTT. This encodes CASSLKPSNQPQHF.

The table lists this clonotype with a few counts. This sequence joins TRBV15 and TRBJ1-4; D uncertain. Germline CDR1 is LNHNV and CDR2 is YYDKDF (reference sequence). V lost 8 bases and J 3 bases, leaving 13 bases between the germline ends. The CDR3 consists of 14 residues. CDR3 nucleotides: TGTGCCACCGGTTCCGGGAGCGCTAATGAAAAACTGTTTTTT. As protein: CATGSGSANEKLFF.

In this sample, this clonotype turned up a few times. The CDR3 reads CSVDTGHNYGYTF. The CDR3, as DNA: TGCAGCGTTGATACTGGCCATAACTATGGCTACACCTTC. The chain joins TRBV29-1 to TRBJ1-2; D remains ambiguous. This CDR3 contains 13 residues. Trimming left V 3 bases short and J 1 base short, with 9 bases between. Germline V gene lookup returns CDR1 SQVTM and CDR2 ANQGSEA. Full variable domain (outside the CDR3, taken from reference TRBV29-1 and TRBJ1-2): SAVISQKPSRDICQRGTSLTIQCQVDSQVTMMFWYRQQPGQSLTLIATANQGSEATYESGFVIDKFPISRPNLTFSTLTVSNMSPEDSSIYLCSVDTGHNYGYTFGSGTRLTVV.

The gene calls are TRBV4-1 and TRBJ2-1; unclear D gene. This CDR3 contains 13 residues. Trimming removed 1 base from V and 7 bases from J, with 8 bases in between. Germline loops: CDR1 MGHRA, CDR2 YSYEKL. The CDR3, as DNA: TGCGCCAGCAGCCAAGCCCTGTGGAATGAGCAGTTCTTC. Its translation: CASSQALWNEQFF.

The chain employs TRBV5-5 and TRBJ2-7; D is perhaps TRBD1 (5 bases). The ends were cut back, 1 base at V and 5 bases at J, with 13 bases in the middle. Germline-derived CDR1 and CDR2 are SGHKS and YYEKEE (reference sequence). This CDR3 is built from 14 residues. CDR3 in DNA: TGTGCCAGCAGCTTGTGGGCATGGGGCAACGAGCAGTACTTC. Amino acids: CASSLWAWGNEQYF.

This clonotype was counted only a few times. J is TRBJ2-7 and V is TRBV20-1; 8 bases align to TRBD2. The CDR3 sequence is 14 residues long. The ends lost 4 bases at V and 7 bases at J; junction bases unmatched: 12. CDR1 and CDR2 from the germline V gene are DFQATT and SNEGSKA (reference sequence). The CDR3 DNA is TGCAGTGCTAAAGGACTAGCAACGGCAGGGGAGCAGTACTTC. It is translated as CSAKGLATAGEQYF.